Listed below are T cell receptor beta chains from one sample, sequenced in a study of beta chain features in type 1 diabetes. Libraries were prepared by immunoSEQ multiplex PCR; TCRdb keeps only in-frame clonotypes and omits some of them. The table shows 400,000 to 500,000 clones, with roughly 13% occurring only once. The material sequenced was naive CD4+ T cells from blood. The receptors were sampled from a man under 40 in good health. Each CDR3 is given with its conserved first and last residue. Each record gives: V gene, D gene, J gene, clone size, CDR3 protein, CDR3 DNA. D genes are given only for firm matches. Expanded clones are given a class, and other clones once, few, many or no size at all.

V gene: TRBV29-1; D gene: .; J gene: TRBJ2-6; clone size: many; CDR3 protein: CSAQVAQGANVLTF; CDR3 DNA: TGCAGCGCACAGGTCGCCCAGGGGGCCAACGTCCTGACTTTC
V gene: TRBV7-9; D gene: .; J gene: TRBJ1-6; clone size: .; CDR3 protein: CASSLISSYNSPLHF; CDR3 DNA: TGTGCCAGCAGCCTGATTAGCTCCTATAATTCACCCCTCCACTTT
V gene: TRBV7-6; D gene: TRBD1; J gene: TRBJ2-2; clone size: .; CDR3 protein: CASSLGTGGGTGELFF; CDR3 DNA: TGTGCCAGCAGCTTGGGCACAGGGGGCGGGACCGGGGAGCTGTTTTTT
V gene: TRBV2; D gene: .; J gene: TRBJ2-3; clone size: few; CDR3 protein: CASRRTGTSTDTQYF; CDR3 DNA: TGTGCCAGCAGGAGAACCGGGACTAGCACAGATACGCAGTATTTT
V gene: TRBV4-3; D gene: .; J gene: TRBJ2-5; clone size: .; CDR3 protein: CASSQDLTPTGNRETQYF; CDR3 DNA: TGCGCCAGCAGCCAAGATCTAACCCCAACAGGGAATCGGGAGACCCAGTACTTC
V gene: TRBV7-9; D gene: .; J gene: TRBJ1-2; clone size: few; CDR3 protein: CASSTSYGYTF; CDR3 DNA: TGTGCCAGCAGCACCTCCTATGGCTACACCTTC
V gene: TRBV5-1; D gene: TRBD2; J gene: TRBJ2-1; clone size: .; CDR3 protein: CASSSLGTSGGNEQFF; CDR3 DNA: TGCGCCAGCAGCTCGCTAGGGACTAGCGGGGGGAATGAGCAGTTCTTC
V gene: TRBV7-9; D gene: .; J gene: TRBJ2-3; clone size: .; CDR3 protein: CASSRTTDTQYF; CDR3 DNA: TGTGCCAGCAGCCGGACTACAGATACGCAGTATTTT
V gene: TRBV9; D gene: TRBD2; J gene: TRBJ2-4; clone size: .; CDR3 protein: CASSVFGTSLAKNIQYF; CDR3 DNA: TGTGCCAGCAGCGTATTCGGGACTAGCCTTGCCAAAAACATTCAGTACTTC
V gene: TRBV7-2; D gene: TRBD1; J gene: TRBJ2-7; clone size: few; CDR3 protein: CASSRQGREQYF; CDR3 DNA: TGTGCCAGCAGCCGACAGGGGCGCGAGCAGTACTTC
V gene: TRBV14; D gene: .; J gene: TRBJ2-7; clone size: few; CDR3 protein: CASSQDLGATNHDF; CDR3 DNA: TGTGCCAGCAGCCAAGATCTAGGAGCGACCAATCACGACTTC
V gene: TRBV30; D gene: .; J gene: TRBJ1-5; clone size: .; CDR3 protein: CAWSKLGGAQPQHF; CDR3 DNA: TGTGCCTGGAGTAAGCTAGGGGGGGCTCAGCCCCAGCATTTT
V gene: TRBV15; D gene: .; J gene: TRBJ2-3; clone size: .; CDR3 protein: CATSRGIADTQYF; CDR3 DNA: TGTGCCACCAGCAGGGGTATTGCAGATACGCAGTATTTT
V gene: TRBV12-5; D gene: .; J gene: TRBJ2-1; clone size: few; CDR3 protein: CASGPEHEQFF; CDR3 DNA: TGTGCTAGTGGGCCGGAGCATGAGCAGTTCTTC
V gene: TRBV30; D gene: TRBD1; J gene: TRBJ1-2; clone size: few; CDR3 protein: CACPGTGANYGYTF; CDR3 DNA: TGTGCCTGTCCCGGGACAGGGGCTAACTATGGCTACACCTTC
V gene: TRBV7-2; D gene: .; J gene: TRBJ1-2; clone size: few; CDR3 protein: CASRSGGYGYTF; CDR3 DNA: TGTGCCAGTCGAAGCGGGGGATATGGCTACACCTTC
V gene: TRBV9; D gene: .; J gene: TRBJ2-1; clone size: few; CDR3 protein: CASSVVGSSSYNEQFF; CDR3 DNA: TGTGCCAGCAGCGTAGTGGGGAGCAGCTCCTACAATGAGCAGTTCTTC
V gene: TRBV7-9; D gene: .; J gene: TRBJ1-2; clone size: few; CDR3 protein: CASSPSDPSYGYTF; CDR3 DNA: TGTGCCAGCAGCCCGAGTGACCCTAGCTATGGCTACACCTTC
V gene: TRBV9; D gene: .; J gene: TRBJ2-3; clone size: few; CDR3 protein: CASSVASTDTQYF; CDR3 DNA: TGTGCCAGCAGCGTAGCGAGCACAGATACGCAGTATTTT
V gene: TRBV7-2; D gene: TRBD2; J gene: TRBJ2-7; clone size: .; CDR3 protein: CASSLAGPSGAYEQYF; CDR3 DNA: TGTGCCAGCAGCTTAGCTGGGCCTAGCGGGGCCTACGAGCAGTACTTC
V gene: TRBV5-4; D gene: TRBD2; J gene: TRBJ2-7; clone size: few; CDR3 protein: CASTMGLAGNEQYF; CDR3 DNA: TGTGCCAGCACCATGGGACTAGCGGGGAACGAGCAGTACTTC
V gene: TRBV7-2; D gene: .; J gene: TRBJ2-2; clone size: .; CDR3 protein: CASSFILPTGAGELFF; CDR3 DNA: TGTGCCAGCAGCTTCATCCTACCGACCGGAGCCGGGGAGCTGTTTTTT
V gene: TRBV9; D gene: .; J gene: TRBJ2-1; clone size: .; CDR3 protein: CASSLHPGAVSYNEQFF; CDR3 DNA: TGTGCCAGCAGCTTACATCCCGGTGCAGTTTCCTACAATGAGCAGTTCTTC
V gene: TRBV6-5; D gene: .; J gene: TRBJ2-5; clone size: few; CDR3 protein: CASSRLSLTQETQYF; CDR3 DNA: TGTGCCAGCAGTCGTTTATCGTTGACCCAAGAGACCCAGTACTTC
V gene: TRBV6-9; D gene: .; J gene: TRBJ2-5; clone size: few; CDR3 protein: CARGNRETQYF; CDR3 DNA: TGTGCTAGGGGGAACAGGGAGACCCAGTACTTC
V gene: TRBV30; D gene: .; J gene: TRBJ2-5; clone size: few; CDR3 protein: CAWKVRGSLTGTQYF; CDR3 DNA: TGTGCCTGGAAAGTTAGGGGTTCGCTGACTGGGACCCAGTACTTC
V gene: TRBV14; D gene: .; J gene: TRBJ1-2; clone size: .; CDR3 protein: CASSQDITGYGYTF; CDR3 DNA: TGTGCCAGCAGCCAAGATATTACAGGGTATGGCTACACCTTC
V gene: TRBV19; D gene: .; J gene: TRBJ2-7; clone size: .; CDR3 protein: CASSIKGSYEQYF; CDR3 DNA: TGTGCCAGTAGTATTAAGGGATCCTACGAGCAGTACTTC
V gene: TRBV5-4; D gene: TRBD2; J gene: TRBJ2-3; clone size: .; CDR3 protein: CASSGASGRGWSDTQYF; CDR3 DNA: TGTGCCAGCAGCGGGGCTAGCGGGAGAGGGTGGTCAGATACGCAGTATTTT
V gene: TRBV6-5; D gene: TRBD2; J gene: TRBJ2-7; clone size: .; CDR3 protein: CASSTSGGQYEQYF; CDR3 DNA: TGTGCCAGCAGTACGAGCGGGGGGCAGTACGAGCAGTACTTC
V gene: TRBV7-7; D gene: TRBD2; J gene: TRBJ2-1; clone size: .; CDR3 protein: CASSERLAGNEQFF; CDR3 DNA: TGTGCCAGCAGCGAGCGACTAGCGGGGAATGAGCAGTTCTTC
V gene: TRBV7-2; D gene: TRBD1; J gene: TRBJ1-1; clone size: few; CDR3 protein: CASSLGTGNTEAFF; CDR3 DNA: TGTGCCAGCAGCTTAGGGACAGGGAACACTGAAGCTTTCTTT
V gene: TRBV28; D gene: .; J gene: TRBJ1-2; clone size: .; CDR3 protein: CASMGQARRLSGYTF; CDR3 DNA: TGTGCCAGCATGGGTCAGGCCCGCCGTTTGTCTGGCTACACCTTC
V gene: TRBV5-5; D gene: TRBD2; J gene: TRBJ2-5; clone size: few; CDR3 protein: CASSLLAGGPVGQETQYF; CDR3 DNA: TGTGCCAGCAGCTTGCTAGCGGGGGGACCCGTGGGGCAAGAGACCCAGTACTTC
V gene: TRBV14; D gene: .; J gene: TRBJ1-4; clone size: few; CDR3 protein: CASSQFRGRDEKLFF; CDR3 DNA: .
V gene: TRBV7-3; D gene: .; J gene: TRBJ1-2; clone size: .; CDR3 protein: CASSSGSSYTF; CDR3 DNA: TGTGCCAGCAGCTCCGGGTCCTCTTACACCTTC
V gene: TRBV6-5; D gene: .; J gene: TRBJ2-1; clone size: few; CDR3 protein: CASRQQGGNNEQFF; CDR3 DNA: TGTGCCAGCCGACAGCAAGGAGGCAACAATGAGCAGTTCTTC
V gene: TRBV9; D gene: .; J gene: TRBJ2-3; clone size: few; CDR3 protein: CASSPLGGFGTDTQYF; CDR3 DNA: TGTGCCAGCAGCCCGTTAGGGGGTTTCGGCACAGATACGCAGTATTTT
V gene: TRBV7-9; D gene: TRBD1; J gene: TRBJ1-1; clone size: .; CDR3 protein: CASSVGTGGEAFF; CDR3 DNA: TGTGCCAGCAGCGTTGGGACAGGGGGTGAAGCTTTCTTT
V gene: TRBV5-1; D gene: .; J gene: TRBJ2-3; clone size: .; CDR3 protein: CASSLYQPDTQYF; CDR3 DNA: TGCGCCAGCAGCTTATACCAACCCGATACGCAGTATTTT
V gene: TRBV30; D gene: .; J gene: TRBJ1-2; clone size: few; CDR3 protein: CAWDGGGAGYTF; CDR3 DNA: TGTGCCTGGGACGGTGGGGGAGCCGGCTACACCTTC
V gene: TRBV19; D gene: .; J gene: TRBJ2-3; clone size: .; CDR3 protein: CASSTTGRTDTQYF; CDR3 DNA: TGTGCCAGTAGTACGACAGGACGCACAGATACGCAGTATTTT
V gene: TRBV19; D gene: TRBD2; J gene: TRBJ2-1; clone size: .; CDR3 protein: CATDTSGGYNEQFF; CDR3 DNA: TGTGCCACCGACACTAGCGGGGGCTACAATGAGCAGTTCTTC
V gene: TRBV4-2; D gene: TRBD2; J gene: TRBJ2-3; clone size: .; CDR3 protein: CASSQEEGGPNTQYF; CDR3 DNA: TGTGCCAGCAGCCAAGAGGAGGGAGGGCCTAATACGCAGTATTTT
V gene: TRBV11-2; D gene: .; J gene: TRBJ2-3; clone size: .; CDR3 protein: CASSLDPSTEDTQYF; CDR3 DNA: TGTGCCAGCAGCTTAGACCCATCGACGGAAGATACGCAGTATTTT
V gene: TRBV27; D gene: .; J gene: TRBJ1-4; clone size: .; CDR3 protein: CASSFRGAAEKLFF; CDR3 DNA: TGTGCCAGCAGTTTCCGGGGGGCGGCCGAAAAACTGTTTTTT
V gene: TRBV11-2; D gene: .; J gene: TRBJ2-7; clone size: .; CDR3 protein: CASSLDRDLYEQYF; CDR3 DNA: TGTGCCAGCAGCTTAGATCGGGACTTGTACGAGCAGTACTTC
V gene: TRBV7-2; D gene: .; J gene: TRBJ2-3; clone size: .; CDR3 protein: CASSPVGRGDTQYF; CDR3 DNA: TGTGCCAGCAGCCCGGTGGGCAGGGGAGATACGCAGTATTTT
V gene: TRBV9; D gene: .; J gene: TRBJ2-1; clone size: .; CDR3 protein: CASSFGEAGEQFF; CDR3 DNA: TGTGCCAGCAGCTTTGGGGAGGCAGGTGAGCAGTTCTTC
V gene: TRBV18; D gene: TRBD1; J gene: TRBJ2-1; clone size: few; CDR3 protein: CASSPPGQRGYEQFF; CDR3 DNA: TGTGCCAGCTCACCACCGGGACAGAGAGGTTATGAGCAGTTCTTC
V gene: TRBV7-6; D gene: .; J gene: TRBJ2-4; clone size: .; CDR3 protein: CASSSTPGEPKNIQYF; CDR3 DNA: TGTGCCAGCAGCTCGACCCCGGGGGAACCCAAAAACATTCAGTACTTC
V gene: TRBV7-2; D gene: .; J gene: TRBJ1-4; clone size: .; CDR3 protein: CASSFDPRGEKLFF; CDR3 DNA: TGTGCCAGCAGCTTTGACCCCCGAGGGGAAAAACTGTTTTTT
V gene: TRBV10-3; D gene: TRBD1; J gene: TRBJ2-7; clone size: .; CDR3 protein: CAISDPGTGRYEQYF; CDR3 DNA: TGTGCCATCAGTGATCCCGGGACAGGCCGCTACGAGCAGTACTTC
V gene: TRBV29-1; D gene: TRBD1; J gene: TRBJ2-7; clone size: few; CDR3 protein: CSAGQGTGSNEQYF; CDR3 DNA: TGCAGCGCGGGACAGGGGACAGGCTCGAACGAGCAGTACTTC
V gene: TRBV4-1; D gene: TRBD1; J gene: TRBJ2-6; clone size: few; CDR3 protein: CASSQGQGGYGSGANVLTF; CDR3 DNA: TGCGCCAGCAGCCAGGGACAGGGCGGCTATGGCTCTGGGGCCAACGTCCTGACTTTC